This T cell receptor (beta chain) comes out of a study of T cells in Graves' hyperthyroidism and ophthalmopathy. Study-wide results and caveats: Blood also held most thyroid clonotypes expanded beyond 0.001.

Notes on this clonotype: Its specificity is unknown.

The CDR3 is 19 amino acids. The ends lost 2 bases at V and 7 bases at J; junction bases unmatched: 20. The germline V gene has CDR1 MRHNA and CDR2 SNTAGT. It was RNA transcripts that yielded the amplified TCR beta CDR3 regions. TCR CDR3 underwent first-round RT-PCR with the HTBI primer set. TCRdb fed the multiplex PCR reads into MiXCR, producing one record per CDR3 protein. This sample has some 560,000 distinct CDR3 sequences, with approximately 14% found just once. This clonotype originated in a woman aged 25 to 39 with Graves' hyperthyroidism. This chain joins TRBV6-4 and TRBJ1-2, with 9 bases matching TRBD1. The source material was blood. The CDR3: CASSDAGWARRTGVRGYTF. CDR3 coding DNA: TGTGCCAGCAGTGACGCAGGATGGGCCCGGAGGACAGGGGTTCGTGGCTACACCTTC.